This T cell receptor beta chain was retrieved from a study of blood T cells in healthy people across ages. Study-level background: Capture by template switching was about one barcoded beta molecule per two T cells.

Whole-study findings and limits: Older age coincided with a roughly linear decline in TCR beta diversity per million T cells. The authors considered diversity estimates from one million T cells to be underestimates.

Germline V gene lookup returns CDR1 SQVTM and CDR2 ANQGSEA. V dropped 4 bases and J dropped 7 bases, with 13 bases sitting between them. There are 12 residues in the CDR3. Primed by a sample-barcoded 5' primer and a J-beta primer mix, a second PCR proceeded for roughly 7 to 11 cycles. Each cDNA molecule was tagged by a template-switch adaptor that had 12 random nucleotides. TCRdb re-called the 5' RACE reads through MiXCR, storing one row per CDR3 protein. The table lists 850,000 to 950,000 distinct CDR3 sequences, about 28% of them singletons. This clonotype has a count of ten or more. Its antigen is not known.

The sequenced sample was blood. The receptor was isolated from a woman aged 80 or over in good health. This chain connects TRBV29-1 to TRBJ1-2; D not certain. CDR3 DNA sequence: TGCAGCGTTGGGGGAGGGAAGGCTGGCTACACCTTC. Protein: CSVGGGKAGYTF.